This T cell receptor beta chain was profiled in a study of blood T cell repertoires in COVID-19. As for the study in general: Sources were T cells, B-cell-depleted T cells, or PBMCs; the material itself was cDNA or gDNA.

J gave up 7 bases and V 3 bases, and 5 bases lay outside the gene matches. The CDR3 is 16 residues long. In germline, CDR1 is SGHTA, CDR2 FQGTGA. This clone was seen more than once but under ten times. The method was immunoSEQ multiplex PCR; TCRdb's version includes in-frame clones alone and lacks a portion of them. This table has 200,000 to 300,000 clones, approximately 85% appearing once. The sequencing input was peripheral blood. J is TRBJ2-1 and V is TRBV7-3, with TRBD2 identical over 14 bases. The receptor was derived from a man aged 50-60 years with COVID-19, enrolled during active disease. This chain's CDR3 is CASSLQTSGGENEQFF. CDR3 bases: TGTGCCAGCAGCTTGCAGACTAGCGGGGGGGAGAATGAGCAGTTCTTC.